The 29 T cell receptor beta chains below come from one sample, sequenced in a study of T-cell memory formation after mild COVID-19. TCRdb passed the 5' RACE reads through MiXCR, listing each CDR3 protein once. The sample consists of 500,000 to 550,000 distinct CDR3 sequences, 20% of them appearing once. Sample: PBMCs or a T cell subset sorted from them (not recorded which). These receptors all come from an adult woman who had mild COVID-19 (a few samples of this study predate the infection). Cell type and time point are not known.

This clonotype was observed a few times. The chain couples TRBV5-1 to TRBJ2-1; 13 bases agree with TRBD2. CDR1 is SGHRS and CDR2 is YFSETQ in the germline V gene. This CDR3 has 14 residues. With 2 bases clipped from V and 12 bases from J, the junction kept 5 bases outside the gene matches. This chain's CDR3 is CASSLGLAGAWQFF. In DNA form, the CDR3 reads TGCGCCAGCAGCTTAGGACTAGCGGGAGCTTGGCAGTTCTTC.

Comments on this clonotype: One junction end disagrees with the germline gene, perhaps due to a read error. The chain uses TRBV7-7 and TRBJ2-7; 8 bases line up with TRBD1. Germline-derived CDR1 and CDR2 are SSHAT and FNYEAQ (reference sequence). The CDR3 loop spans 15 amino acids. CDR3 sequence: CASSLSGGDGNEQYF. The CDR3 coding sequence is TGTGCTAGCAGCTTGTCAGGGGGCGACGGCAACGAGCAGTACTTC.

This clonotype was observed a few times. The V gene is TRBV6-2 or TRBV6-3, the J gene TRBJ2-1; D remains unclear. Per the germline V gene, CDR1 is MNHEY and CDR2 is SVGEGT. The ends were cut back, 9 bases at V and 8 bases at J, with 11 bases in the middle. The CDR3 sequence is 11 residues long. Written as DNA, the CDR3 is TGTGCCAGTGCAAGAGTGGATGAGCAGTTCTTC. Translated, it gives CASARVDEQFF.

In DNA form, the CDR3 reads TGTGCCAGCAGTCCCGGACAGGCCAGGACTGAGCAGTTCTTC. Residues: CASSPGQARTEQFF. This chain joins TRBV7-9 and TRBJ2-1; 7 bases line up with TRBD1. The CDR3 has 14 residues. Germline trimming cut 6 bases from V and 9 bases from J; bases unmatched to any gene: 11. The germline V gene encodes CDR1 SEHNR and CDR2 FQNEAQ (reference sequence).

The chain has TRBV20-1 and TRBJ2-7; 10 bases agree with TRBD2. CDR1 DFQATT and CDR2 SNEGSKA come from the germline V gene (reference sequence). The CDR3 runs 18 residues. Unmatched junction bases numbered 13, after V lost 0 bases and J lost 2 bases. CDR3 nucleotide sequence: TGCAGTGCTAGAGACGACGCCGATACTAGCGGGGTCCCCTACGAGCAGTACTTC. Encoded protein: CSARDDADTSGVPYEQYF.

This clonotype has ten or more counts. CDR3 amino acids: CASSLGGSGSDEQYF. CDR3 nucleotides: TGCGCCAGCAGCTTGGGAGGTTCAGGGAGCGACGAGCAGTACTTC. V is TRBV5-1 and J is TRBJ2-7, with D perhaps being TRBD1 or TRBD2 (5 bases each). Germline V gene sequence: CDR1 SGHRS, CDR2 YFSETQ. V dropped 0 bases and J dropped 5 bases, with 15 bases sitting between them. The CDR3 extends over 15 amino acids.

This clonotype was seen at least ten times. The CDR3 bases are TGCGCCAGCAGCGGACAGGGGGGATCCACAGATACGCAGTATTTT. Translating it yields CASSGQGGSTDTQYF. The genes are TRBV5-1 and TRBJ2-3; 10 bases are shared with TRBD1. The J segment lost 2 bases and the V segment lost 4 bases, leaving 4 bases of the junction unmatched. Germline CDR1 reads SGHRS; CDR2 reads YFSETQ. The CDR3 is made up of 15 amino acids.

The table lists this clonotype with a count of one. The chain employs TRBV6-5 and TRBJ1-2; D might be TRBD1 (5 bases). The CDR3 is 15 amino acids. Germline CDR1 reads MNHEY; CDR2 reads SVGAGI. V was shortened by 5 bases and J by 2 bases, with 15 bases between the two germline ends. CDR3 loop: CASSPLQGRNYGYTF. The CDR3 DNA reads TGTGCCAGCAGTCCCCTCCAGGGTCGGAACTATGGCTACACCTTC.

CDR3 region: CASSPLEGVETQYF. The CDR3 nucleotides are TGTGCCAGCTCACCACTGGAGGGGGTGGAGACCCAGTACTTC. V and J are TRBV18 and TRBJ2-5; tentatively, D is TRBD1 or TRBD2 (6 bases each). The CDR3 extends over 14 amino acids. Trimming pared 1 base from V and 5 bases from J, leaving 11 bases between. CDR1 KGHSH and CDR2 LQKENI come from the germline V gene.

This clonotype was picked up many times. The chain joins TRBV7-6 to TRBJ1-3, with D unresolved. The V end lost 0 bases, the J end lost 8 bases, and 17 bases lay between the germline ends. Germline V CDR1 and CDR2: SGHVS, FNYEAQ. The CDR3 spans 16 residues. CDR3 coding DNA: TGTGCCAGCAGCTTAGCGCGTCAGGTCGGAGGTGACACCATATATTTT. As protein: CASSLARQVGGDTIYF.

This chain joins TRBV12-3 or TRBV12-4 and TRBJ2-3; TRBD1 aligns across 10 bases. The length of the CDR3 is 15 residues. The J segment lost 6 bases and the V segment lost 6 bases, leaving 9 bases of the junction unmatched. The CDR3 region has the DNA TGTGCCAGCAGCCCCCGGGACAGGGGTCTGGATACGCAGTATTTT. Residues: CASSPRDRGLDTQYF.

This clonotype was recorded at least ten times. The chain recombines TRBV4-2 with TRBJ2-7, with D possibly matching TRBD1 (6 bases). The CDR3 is 14 residues long. Germline values: CDR1 LGHNA, CDR2 YNFKEQ. The V gene lost 2 bases and the J gene lost 0 bases, with 8 bases spanning the gap. The CDR3, as DNA: TGTGCCAGCAGCCAAAGGACAGACTCCTACGAGCAGTACTTC. This gives the protein CASSQRTDSYEQYF.

The rearrangement links TRBV4-3 to TRBJ1-2; the D is unclear. Looked up from germline, CDR1 is LGHNA and CDR2 is YSLEER. The ends were cut back, 0 bases at V and 7 bases at J, with 21 bases in the middle. The CDR3 is 17 residues long. CDR3 sequence (DNA): TGCGCCAGCAGCCAAGATTCAACAGAAGCTTCGTTGGGTGGCTACACCTTC. Translated: CASSQDSTEASLGGYTF.

The table lists this clonotype with a few counts. V and J are TRBV29-1 and TRBJ1-2; 8 positions agree with TRBD1. The V gene end was trimmed by 6 bases and the J gene end by 4 bases; junction bases not matched to a gene: 10. The CDR3 spans 14 residues. Germline V CDR1 and CDR2: SQVTM, ANQGSEA. CDR3 in amino acids: CSVGTGGWFYGYTF. For the CDR3, the DNA is TGCAGCGTGGGAACAGGGGGTTGGTTCTATGGCTACACCTTC.

This chain links TRBV5-1 with TRBJ2-7; either TRBD1 or TRBD2 may supply D (5 bases each). V dropped 3 bases and J dropped 0 bases, with 13 bases sitting between them. Germline V lookup: CDR1 SGHRS, CDR2 YFSETQ. The CDR3 totals 15 residues. The CDR3 region is CASSSWGSSSYEQYF. For the CDR3, the DNA is TGCGCCAGCAGCTCGTGGGGGTCTAGCTCCTACGAGCAGTACTTC.

This clonotype has a handful of counts. The gene calls are TRBV5-1 and TRBJ2-3; D uncertain. CDR3 size: 14 residues. Germline V gene data show CDR1 as SGHRS and CDR2 as YFSETQ. Trimming shortened V by 0 bases and J by 3 bases, and 8 bases separated the two germline ends. CDR3 protein: CASSLGPPTDTQYF. The CDR3, as DNA: TGCGCCAGCAGCTTGGGACCGCCTACAGATACGCAGTATTTT.

V is TRBV15 and J is TRBJ2-2; D gene uncertain. V lost 0 bases to trimming and J lost 3 bases, with 11 bases between them. Germline lookup yields CDR1 LNHNV and CDR2 YYDKDF (reference sequence). The CDR3 is 16 amino acids. DNA of the CDR3: TGTGCCACCAGCAGAGATTTAGCCTCTGACACCGGGGAGCTGTTTTTT. Protein product: CATSRDLASDTGELFF.

The chain has TRBV18 and TRBJ1-5, with D possibly matching TRBD1 (6 bases). Per germline, CDR1 KGHSH and CDR2 LQKENI. V lost 6 bases and J 5 bases, leaving 14 bases between the germline ends. CDR3 length equals 14 residues. The CDR3 protein is CASSGTLIDQPQHF. The DNA of the CDR3 is TGTGCCAGCTCCGGGACATTGATAGATCAGCCCCAGCATTTT. The entire variable domain, with the rest obtained from reference TRBV18 and TRBJ1-5, is as follows: NAGVMQNPRHLVRRRGQEARLRCSPMKGHSHVYWYRQLPEEGLKFMVYLQKENIIDESGMPKERFSAEFPKEGPSILRIQQVVRGDSAAYFCASSGTLIDQPQHFGDGTRLSIL.

This clonotype has just a few counts. V gene TRBV5-1 combines with J gene TRBJ2-7, with D perhaps matching TRBD2 (6 bases). Germline V lookup: CDR1 SGHRS, CDR2 YFSETQ. Trimming shortened V by 6 bases and J by 3 bases, and 16 bases separated the two germline ends. CDR3 size: 14 residues. The CDR3 bases are TGCGCCAGCACCTCGGGGACGGGACTCTACGAGCAGTACTTC. Translating gives CASTSGTGLYEQYF.

This clonotype was seen a handful of times. The chain couples TRBV24-1 to TRBJ2-1, with 10 nucleotides matching TRBD2. CDR3 length: 15 residues. Germline CDR1 and CDR2: KGHDR and SFDVKD. V lost 4 bases, J lost 4 bases, and 3 bases stayed unmatched. CDR3 loop: CATSELAGSYNEQFF. CDR3 sequence (DNA): TGTGCCACCAGTGAACTAGCGGGGAGTTACAATGAGCAGTTCTTC.

The rearrangement joins TRBV3-1 to TRBJ2-7, with D maybe TRBD1 (6 bases). Trimming removed 7 bases from V and 2 bases from J, with 12 bases in between. The CDR3 loop spans 13 amino acids. The germline V gene encodes CDR1 LGHDT and CDR2 YNNKEL (reference sequence). The DNA of the CDR3 is TGTGCCAGCACCAACAGGGAAACCTACGAGCAGTACTTC. Translation gives CASTNRETYEQYF.

V is TRBV20-1 and J is TRBJ2-7; 7 nucleotides align to TRBD1. The CDR3 length is 16 residues. Trimming at V came to 0 bases and at J to 3 bases, leaving 11 bases not matched to a gene. From germline, CDR1 is DFQATT and CDR2 SNEGSKA (reference sequence). The CDR3 DNA reads TGCAGTGCTAGAGATTTGACAGGGACCATGGGCTACGAGCAGTACTTC. This translates into CSARDLTGTMGYEQYF.

This clonotype has a handful of counts. The chain carries TRBV28 and TRBJ2-3, with 8 bases that match TRBD1. CDR1 and CDR2 from the germline V gene are MDHEN and SYDVKM. V dropped 6 bases and J dropped 1; count of bases not matched to a gene: 9. The CDR3 runs to 16 residues. CDR3 DNA sequence: TGTGCCAGCAGGCTTTCAGGGGGCGTTGGCACAGATACGCAGTATTTT. As protein: CASRLSGGVGTDTQYF.

This clonotype has more than one count but fewer than ten. The rearrangement links TRBV5-6 to TRBJ2-6, with D hard to call. CDR3 length: 18 residues. Germline CDR1 SGHDT, CDR2 YYEEEE. Trimming left V 4 bases short and J 1 base short, with 18 bases between. The CDR3 DNA reads TGTGCCAGCAGCGTCGGCCCCAAGGGCTGGTCTGGGGCCAACGTCCTGACTTTC. This sequence encodes CASSVGPKGWSGANVLTF.

The chain is built from TRBV27 and TRBJ2-2; 7 nucleotides align to TRBD1. Germline loops: CDR1 MNHEY, CDR2 SMNVEV (reference sequence). The CDR3 consists of 16 residues. V gave up 4 bases and J gave up 6 bases; unmatched junction bases: 11. In DNA form, the CDR3 reads TGTGCCAGCAGTTCTCGACAGGGTTGGTCGGCCGGGGAGCTGTTTTTT. Protein: CASSSRQGWSAGELFF.

This chain uses TRBV15 with TRBJ1-5; no reliable D call. Trimming pared 0 bases from V and 7 bases from J, leaving 4 bases between. CDR1 and CDR2 from the germline V gene are LNHNV and YYDKDF (reference sequence). The CDR3 has 12 residues. The CDR3 coding sequence is TGTGCCACCAGCAGAGATTACCAGCCCCAGCATTTT. Protein sequence: CATSRDYQPQHF.

This clonotype was observed a few times. The chain links TRBV5-1 to TRBJ1-2; TRBD1 matches 9 bases. This CDR3 has 15 amino acids. V dropped 4 bases and J dropped 1; count of bases not matched to a gene: 5. Germline assignment: CDR1 SGHRS and CDR2 YFSETQ. CDR3 in amino acids: CASSEQDRGNYGYTF. The CDR3 bases are TGCGCCAGCAGCGAGCAGGACAGGGGTAACTATGGCTACACCTTC.

The chain employs TRBV13 and TRBJ2-1; D unclear. CDR3 length: 12 residues. Looked up from germline, CDR1 is PRHDT and CDR2 is FYEKMQ (reference sequence). Trimming left V 6 bases short and J 2 bases short, with 5 bases between. As DNA, the CDR3 is TGTGCCAGCAGTATTCCCTACAATGAGCAGTTCTTC. The encoded protein is CASSIPYNEQFF.

This clonotype was seen only a few times. The chain carries TRBV12-3 or TRBV12-4 and TRBJ2-1, with D perhaps TRBD1 or TRBD2 (5 bases each). The germline V and J ends were trimmed by 2 bases and 9 bases, with 11 bases remaining between them. The CDR3 runs 13 residues. The CDR3, as DNA: TGTGCCAGCAGTTTAACGAGGGGCGGTGAGCAGTTCTTC. Amino acid sequence: CASSLTRGGEQFF.